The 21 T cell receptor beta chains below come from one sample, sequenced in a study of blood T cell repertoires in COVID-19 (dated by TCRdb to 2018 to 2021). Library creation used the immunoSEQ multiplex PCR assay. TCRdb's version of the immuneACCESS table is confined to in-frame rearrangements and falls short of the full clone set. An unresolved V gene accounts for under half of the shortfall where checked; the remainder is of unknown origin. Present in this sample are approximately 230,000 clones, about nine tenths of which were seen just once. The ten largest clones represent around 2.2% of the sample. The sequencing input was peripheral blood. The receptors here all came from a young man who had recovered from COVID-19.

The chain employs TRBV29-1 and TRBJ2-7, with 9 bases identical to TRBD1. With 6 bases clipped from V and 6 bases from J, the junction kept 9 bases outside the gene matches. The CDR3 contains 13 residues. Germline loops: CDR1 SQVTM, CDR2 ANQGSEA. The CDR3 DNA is TGCAGCGTCGCGGACAGGGGTGGGGGCGAGCAGTACTTC. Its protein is CSVADRGGGEQYF.

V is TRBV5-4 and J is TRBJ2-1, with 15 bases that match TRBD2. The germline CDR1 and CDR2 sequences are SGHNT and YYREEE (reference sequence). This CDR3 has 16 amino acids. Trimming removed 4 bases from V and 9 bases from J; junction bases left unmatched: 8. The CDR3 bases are TGTGCCAGCAGCCTAGGGACTAGCGGGGGGCAGGGTGAGCAGTTCTTC. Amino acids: CASSLGTSGGQGEQFF.

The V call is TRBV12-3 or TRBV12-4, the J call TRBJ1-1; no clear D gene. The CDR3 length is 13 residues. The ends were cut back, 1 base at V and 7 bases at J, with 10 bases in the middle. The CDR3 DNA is TGTGCCAGCAGTTTAGTTCCCCGTCTTGAAGCTTTCTTT. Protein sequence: CASSLVPRLEAFF.

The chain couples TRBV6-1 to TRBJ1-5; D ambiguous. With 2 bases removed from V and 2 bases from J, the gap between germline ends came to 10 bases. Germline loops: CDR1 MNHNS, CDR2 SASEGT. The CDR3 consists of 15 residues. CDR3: CASSEIQVGNQPQHF. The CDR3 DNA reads TGTGCCAGCAGTGAAATCCAGGTGGGCAATCAGCCCCAGCATTTT.

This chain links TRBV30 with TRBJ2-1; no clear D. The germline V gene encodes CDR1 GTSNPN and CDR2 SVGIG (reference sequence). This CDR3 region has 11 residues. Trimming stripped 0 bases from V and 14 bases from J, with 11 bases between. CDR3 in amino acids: CAWSVGPLEFF. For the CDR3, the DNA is TGTGCCTGGAGTGTCGGTCCATTAGAGTTCTTC.

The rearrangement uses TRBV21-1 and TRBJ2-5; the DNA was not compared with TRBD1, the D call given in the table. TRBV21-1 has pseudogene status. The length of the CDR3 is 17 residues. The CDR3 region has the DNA TGTGCCAGCACCACTAGGGGCGAAGACAGGGCCCAAGAGACCCAGTACTTC. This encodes CASTTRGEDRAQETQYF.

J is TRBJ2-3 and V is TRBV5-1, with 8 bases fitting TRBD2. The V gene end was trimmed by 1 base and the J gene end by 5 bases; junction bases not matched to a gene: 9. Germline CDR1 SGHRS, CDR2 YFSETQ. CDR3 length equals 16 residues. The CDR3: CASSLLNAGGLDTQYF. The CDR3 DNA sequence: TGCGCCAGCAGCTTGCTCAACGCGGGGGGTTTAGATACGCAGTATTTT.

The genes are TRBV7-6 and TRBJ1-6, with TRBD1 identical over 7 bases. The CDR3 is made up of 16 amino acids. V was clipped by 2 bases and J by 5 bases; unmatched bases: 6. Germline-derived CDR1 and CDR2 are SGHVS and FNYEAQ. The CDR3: CASSLNGQVDNSPLHF. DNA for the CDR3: TGTGCCAGCAGCTTAAACGGACAGGTGGATAATTCACCCCTCCACTTT.

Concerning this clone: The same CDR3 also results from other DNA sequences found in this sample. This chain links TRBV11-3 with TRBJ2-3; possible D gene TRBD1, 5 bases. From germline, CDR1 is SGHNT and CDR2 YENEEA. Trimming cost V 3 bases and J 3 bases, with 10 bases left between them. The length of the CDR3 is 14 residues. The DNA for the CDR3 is TGTGCCAGCAGCTTGCAGGGTTTGACAGATACGCAGTATTTT. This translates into CASSLQGLTDTQYF.

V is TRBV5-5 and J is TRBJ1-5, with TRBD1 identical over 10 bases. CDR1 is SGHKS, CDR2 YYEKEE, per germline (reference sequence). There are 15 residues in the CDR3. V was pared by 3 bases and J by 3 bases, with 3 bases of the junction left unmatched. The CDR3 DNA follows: TGTGCCAGCAGCTCGACAGGGGGCAACAATCAGCCCCAGCATTTT. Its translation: CASSSTGGNNQPQHF. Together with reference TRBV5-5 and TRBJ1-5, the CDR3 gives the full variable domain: DAGVTQSPTHLIKTRGQQVTLRCSPISGHKSVSWYQQVLGQGPQFIFQYYEKEERGRGNFPDRFSARQFPNYSSELNVNALLLGDSALYLCASSSTGGNNQPQHFGDGTRLSIL.

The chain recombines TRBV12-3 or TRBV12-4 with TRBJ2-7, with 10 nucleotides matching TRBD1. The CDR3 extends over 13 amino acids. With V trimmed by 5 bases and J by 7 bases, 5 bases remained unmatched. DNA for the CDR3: TGTGCCAGCAGTAGCGGGACAGGGGTTGAGCAGTACTTC. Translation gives CASSSGTGVEQYF.

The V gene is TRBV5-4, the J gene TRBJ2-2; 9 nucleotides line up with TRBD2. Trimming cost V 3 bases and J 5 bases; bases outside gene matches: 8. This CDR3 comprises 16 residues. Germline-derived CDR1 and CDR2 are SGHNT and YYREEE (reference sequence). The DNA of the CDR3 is TGTGCCAGCAGCTCGGAGGGACTAGCAGGGACCGGGGAGCTGTTTTTT. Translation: CASSSEGLAGTGELFF.

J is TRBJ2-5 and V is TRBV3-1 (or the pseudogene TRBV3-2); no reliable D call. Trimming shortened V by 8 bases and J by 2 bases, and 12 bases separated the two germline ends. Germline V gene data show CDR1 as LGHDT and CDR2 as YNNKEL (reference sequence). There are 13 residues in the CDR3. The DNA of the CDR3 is TGTGCCAGCGGGCTGGAATATCAAGAGACCCAGTACTTC. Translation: CASGLEYQETQYF.

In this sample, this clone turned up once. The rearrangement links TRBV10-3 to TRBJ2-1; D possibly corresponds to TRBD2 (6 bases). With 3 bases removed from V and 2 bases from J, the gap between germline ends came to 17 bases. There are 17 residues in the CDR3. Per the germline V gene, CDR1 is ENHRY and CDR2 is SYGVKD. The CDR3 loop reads CAISDPSRGGAYNEQFF. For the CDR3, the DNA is TGTGCCATCAGTGACCCCTCCCGGGGCGGGGCCTACAATGAGCAGTTCTTC.

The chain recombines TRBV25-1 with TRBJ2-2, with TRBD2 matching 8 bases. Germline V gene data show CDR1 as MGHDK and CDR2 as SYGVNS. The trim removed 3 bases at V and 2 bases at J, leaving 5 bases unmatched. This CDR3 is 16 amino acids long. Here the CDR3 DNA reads TGTGCCAGCAGTGAGTTGAGCGGGGGAAACACCGGGGAGCTGTTTTTT. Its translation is CASSELSGGNTGELFF.

The CDR3 DNA sequence: TGTGCCAGCTCACCAAACACAGAGACCCAGTACTTC. Translated, it gives CASSPNTETQYF. The rearrangement joins TRBV18 to TRBJ2-5, with D unresolved. Germline CDR1 reads KGHSH; CDR2 reads LQKENI. The CDR3 runs to 12 residues. V lost 2 bases and J 4 bases, leaving 5 bases between the germline ends.

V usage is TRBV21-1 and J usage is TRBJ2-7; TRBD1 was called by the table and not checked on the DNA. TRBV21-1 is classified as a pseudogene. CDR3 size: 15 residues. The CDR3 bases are TGTGCCAGCAGCAAAGAGGGACAGGGGTTATACGAGCAGTACTTC. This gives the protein CASSKEGQGLYEQYF.

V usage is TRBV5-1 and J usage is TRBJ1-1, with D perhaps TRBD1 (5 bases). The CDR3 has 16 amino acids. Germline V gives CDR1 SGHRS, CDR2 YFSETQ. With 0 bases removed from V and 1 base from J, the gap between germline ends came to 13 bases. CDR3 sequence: CASSLGPQGKNTEAFF. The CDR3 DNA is TGCGCCAGCAGCTTGGGGCCGCAGGGAAAGAACACTGAAGCTTTCTTT. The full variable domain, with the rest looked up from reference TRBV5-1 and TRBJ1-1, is KAGVTQTPRYLIKTRGQQVTLSCSPISGHRSVSWYQQTPGQGLQFLFEYFSETQRNKGNFPGRFSGRQFSNSRSEMNVSTLELGDSALYLCASSLGPQGKNTEAFFGQGTRLTVV.

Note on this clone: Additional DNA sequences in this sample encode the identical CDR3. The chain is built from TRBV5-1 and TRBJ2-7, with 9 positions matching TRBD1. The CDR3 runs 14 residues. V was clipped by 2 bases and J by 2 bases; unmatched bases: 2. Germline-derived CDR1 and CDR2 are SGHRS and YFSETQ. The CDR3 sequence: CASSLGDRAYEQYF. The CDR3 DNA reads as TGCGCCAGCAGCTTAGGGGACAGGGCCTACGAGCAGTACTTC.

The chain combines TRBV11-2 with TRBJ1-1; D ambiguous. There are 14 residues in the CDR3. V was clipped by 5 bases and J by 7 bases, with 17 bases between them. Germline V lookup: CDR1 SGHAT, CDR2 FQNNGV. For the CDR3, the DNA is TGTGCCAGCAGCCTTTTCGGGGAGTGGTTTGAAGCTTTCTTT. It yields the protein CASSLFGEWFEAFF.

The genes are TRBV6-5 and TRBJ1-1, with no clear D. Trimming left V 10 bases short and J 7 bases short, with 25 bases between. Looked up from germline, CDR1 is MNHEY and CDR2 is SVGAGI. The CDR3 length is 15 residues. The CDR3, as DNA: TGTGCCAACGCCCCTAATAACACTAGGAGATTTGAAGCTTTCTTT. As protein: CANAPNNTRRFEAFF.